This T cell receptor (beta chain) appears in the sequencing data of a study of CD4 T cells in relation to SARS-CoV-2 and coronaviruses (dated by TCRdb to the early 2020s). Turning to the overall study: Using patient-derived lymphoblastoid cell lines, the shared crossreactive spike epitopes were mapped to their HLA restriction. The study assessed, at the TCR clonotype level, memory CD4+ T cell crossreactivity between SARS-CoV-2 and common cold coronavirus spike proteins. The Adaptive Biotechnologies TCR-sequencing kit was used to sequence samples from a few pre-COVID donors and the naive versus memory experiments, whereas other data were Illumina-based. A different, Illumina-based TCR-beta assay was used to sequence expansion assays from other donors in the study. Study-wide findings and limitations: Crossreactivity analysis centred on spike protein, so crossreactivity against other viral proteins was not assessed. Naive versus memory sequencing indicated that memory recall responses, rather than primary responses primed during culture, are detected by the assay. No donor contributed both pre-pandemic and post-infection samples, which limited tracing the source of pre-existing responses. Significantly weaker SARS-CoV-2-driven expansion was shown by crossreactive clones than by monoreactive clones, consistent with antigenic imprinting. In about 60% of donors, memory CD4+ clonotypes turned up that crossrecognized SARS-CoV-2 and at least one common cold coronavirus spike. The study was limited by small numbers of patients and tested TCRs.

CD4+ T cells from unexposed donors were collected before the COVID-19 pandemic (2011-2018). Naive and memory CD4+ T cells were separated from cryopreserved PBMCs through CD4 enrichment, which was followed by EasySep naive CD4+ T cell enrichment. Leukapheresis product for the unexposed donors was purchased commercially. PBMCs were isolated from leukapheresis product or whole blood by Ficoll-Paque PLUS gradient centrifugation. The PBMCs went either fresh into the expansion assay or into cryopreservation at -140 degrees C. The QIAamp Micro DNA Kit was used to extract genomic DNA from the CD4+ T cells. From a lookup of the germline V gene (reference sequence), CDR1 and CDR2 are LNHDA and SQIVND. Germline trimming amounts to 7 bases on V and 6 bases on J, with 11 as the count of junction bases outside the gene matches. The CDR3 goes from the cysteine to the phenylalanine over 14 residues. Only the CDR3 DNA stays, 42 bases, in frame from base 1.

With respect to this clone: Its target antigen remains unknown. No base quality values were provided; no much bigger clone lies one nucleotide off.

Uncultured naive and memory CD4+ T cell DNA received deep-resolution immunoSEQ TCR-beta sequencing. The authors' analysis ran thus. During preprocessing, nonproductive sequences were removed, along with CDR3s that did not begin with C, did not end with F or W, or were shorter than 7 amino acids. Cultured and uncultured naive and memory CD4+ repertoires were searched for previously identified spike- and CEF-reactive CDR3s. After three terminal residues were trimmed from each end, CDR3 homology was quantified as pairwise Levenshtein distance using the stringdist R package. As stored in TCRdb, this immuneACCESS dataset retains in-frame rearrangements with V and J assigned. A fraction of the clones does not appear; measured against another copy, unresolved V genes explain less than half of the discrepancy, and the remainder lacks a known reason. D and trimming were read from the DNA, whereas the V and J calls and clone size are those reported in that table. For this sample there are 65,000 or so clones; about 90% appear just once. Jointly, the top ten make up roughly 1.5% of the sample.

The sample comprised memory CD4+ T cells from PBMCs. The meaning of the sample's cell subset or site label: memory (non-naive) CD4+ T cells. The V gene is TRBV19 and the J gene is TRBJ2-7; TRBD1 agrees with 8 junctional bases. The sequence was obtained from a human donor in good health. CDR3 loop: CASTPGGIVGEQYF. The base sequence is TGTGCCAGTACCCCAGGGGGCATAGTGGGCGAGCAGTACTTC.